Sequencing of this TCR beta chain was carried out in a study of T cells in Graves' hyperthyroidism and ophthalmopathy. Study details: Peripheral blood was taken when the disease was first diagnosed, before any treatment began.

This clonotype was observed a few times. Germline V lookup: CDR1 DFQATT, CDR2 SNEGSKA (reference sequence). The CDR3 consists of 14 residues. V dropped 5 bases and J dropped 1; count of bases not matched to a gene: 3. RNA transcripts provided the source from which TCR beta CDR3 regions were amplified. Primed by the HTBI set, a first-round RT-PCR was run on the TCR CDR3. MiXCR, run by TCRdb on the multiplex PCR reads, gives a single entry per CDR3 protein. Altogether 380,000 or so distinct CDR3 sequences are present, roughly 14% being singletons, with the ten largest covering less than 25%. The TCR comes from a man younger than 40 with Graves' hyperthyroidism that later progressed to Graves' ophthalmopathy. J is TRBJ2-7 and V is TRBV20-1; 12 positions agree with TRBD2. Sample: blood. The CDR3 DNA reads TGCAGTGCTGGGGGACTAGCGGGTTCCTACGAGCAGTACTTC. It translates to CSAGGLAGSYEQYF.